Below are 25 T cell receptor beta chains sequenced from a single sample in a study of monozygotic twins with inflammatory bowel disease. No DNA is given; TCRdb re-called the 5' RACE reads and lists each CDR3 protein once. The sample has approximately 380,000 distinct CDR3 sequences, and its top ten clones hold around 2.6%. Sequencing used blood. These receptors came from a human donor with ulcerative colitis or Crohn's disease, or a healthy co-twin of an affected twin (not recorded which).

The J gene is TRBJ2-1, the V gene TRBV4-3; the D call from TCRdb, TRBD1, cannot be confirmed without DNA. The CDR3 consists of 17 residues. From germline, CDR1 is LGHNA and CDR2 YSLEER. This chain's CDR3 is CASSRTTGTELYNEQFF.

This chain joins TRBV12-3 or TRBV12-4 and TRBJ2-3; TCRdb's D call of TRBD1 is untestable without DNA. CDR3 length: 15 amino acids. The CDR3 protein is CASRPPGQGTDTQYF.

CDR3 residues: CASSVGQGGTDTQYF. V usage is TRBV2 and J usage is TRBJ2-3; TCRdb's D call of TRBD1 is untestable without DNA. CDR3 size: 15 residues. Germline V gene data show CDR1 as SNHLY and CDR2 as FYNNEI.

The gene calls are TRBV6-5 and TRBJ1-1. Germline V gene sequence: CDR1 MNHEY, CDR2 SVGAGI. CDR3 length: 14 amino acids. CDR3 residues: CASSYRPGLAEAFF.

V usage is TRBV24-1 and J usage is TRBJ2-3; the D call of TRBD1 rests on TCRdb alone, since no DNA is present to check it. The CDR3 covers 18 residues. Germline lookup yields CDR1 KGHDR and CDR2 SFDVKD. CDR3 sequence: CATSDSGRGGEVADTQYF.

This chain's CDR3 is CASSFKSQGFYEQYF. The chain joins TRBV5-5 to TRBJ2-7; TCRdb's assignment of TRBD1 cannot be checked, as there is no DNA. The CDR3 runs to 15 residues. Germline assignment: CDR1 SGHKS and CDR2 YYEKEE (reference sequence).

The rearrangement joins TRBV7-9 to TRBJ1-5; the TCRdb D gene call, TRBD1, has no DNA to confirm it. The CDR3 is 12 residues long. Germline V CDR1 and CDR2: SEHNR, FQNEAQ (reference sequence). The CDR3: CASSSPGGGQHF.

V is TRBV12-3 or TRBV12-4 and J is TRBJ2-7; as DNA is missing, the TRBD1 call by TCRdb cannot be tested. This CDR3 comprises 14 residues. The CDR3 spells CASTQDRSSYEQYF.

V and J are TRBV10-3 and TRBJ1-5; TCRdb selects TRBD1, and the lack of DNA leaves this call unchecked. The CDR3 is 12 amino acids. The germline V gene has CDR1 ENHRY and CDR2 SYGVKD. The CDR3 here is CASSQGNQPQHF.

J is TRBJ2-2 and V is TRBV5-1. This CDR3 comprises 16 residues. The germline V gene has CDR1 SGHRS and CDR2 YFSETQ. The CDR3 sequence is CASSLGVRMNTGELFF.

The J gene is TRBJ2-7, the V gene TRBV11-2; as DNA is missing, the TRBD1 call by TCRdb cannot be tested. This CDR3 region has 18 residues. CDR1 and CDR2 from the germline V gene are SGHAT and FQNNGV. CDR3: CASSYLTNTGMADSEQYF.

CDR3 sequence: CAWSVEGNSPLHF. The chain recombines TRBV30 with TRBJ1-6; there is no DNA to check the TCRdb D call of TRBD1. CDR3 size: 13 residues. Germline values: CDR1 GTSNPN, CDR2 SVGIG (reference sequence). Looking up the rest from reference TRBV30 and TRBJ1-6 gives the full variable domain: SQTIHQWPATLVQPVGSPLSLECTVEGTSNPNLYWYRQAAGRGLQLLFYSVGIGQISSEVPQNLSASRPQDRQFILSSKKLLLSDSGFYLCAWSVEGNSPLHFGNGTRLTVT.

The rearrangement uses TRBV12-3 or TRBV12-4 and TRBJ2-3; the D call of TRBD2 rests on TCRdb alone, since no DNA is present to check it. CDR3 length: 12 amino acids. The CDR3 is CASSPSIITQYF.

The chain combines TRBV25-1 with TRBJ2-3; with no DNA, the TCRdb D assignment of TRBD2 cannot be verified. This CDR3 spans 16 amino acids. The V gene's germline CDR1 is MGHDK and CDR2 SYGVNS. CDR3 amino acids: CASSELGAARTDTQYF.

The rearrangement links TRBV12-3 or TRBV12-4 to TRBJ1-5; the TCRdb D gene call, TRBD1, has no DNA to confirm it. CDR3 length equals 15 residues. The CDR3 reads CASSLGRGVPRPQHF.

J is TRBJ2-3 and V is TRBV3-1; TCRdb returns TRBD1, unconfirmable since there is no DNA. CDR1 and CDR2 (germline): LGHDT, YNNKEL (reference sequence). CDR3 length equals 15 residues. The CDR3 spells CASSQARVSTDTQYF.

The CDR3 reads CASTENWTSGAYEQYF. J is TRBJ2-7 and V is TRBV2; the TCRdb call, TRBD2, lacks DNA for checking. CDR1 and CDR2 (germline): SNHLY, FYNNEI. The CDR3 contains 16 residues.

J is TRBJ1-1 and V is TRBV7-3; TCRdb's assignment of TRBD1 cannot be checked, as there is no DNA. The CDR3 runs to 15 residues. Germline assignment: CDR1 SGHTA and CDR2 FQGTGA. The CDR3: CASSSTGTVDTEAFF.

The chain links TRBV4-2 to TRBJ1-1; as DNA is missing, the TRBD1 call by TCRdb cannot be tested. CDR1 LGHNA and CDR2 YNFKEQ come from the germline V gene. The length of the CDR3 is 16 residues. CDR3 sequence reads: CASSQQTGGANTEAFF.

The chain uses TRBV27 and TRBJ1-4. The CDR3 extends over 15 amino acids. The germline V gene has CDR1 MNHEY and CDR2 SMNVEV (reference sequence). CDR3: CASSLGPGTNEKLFF. Full variable domain (outside the CDR3, taken from reference TRBV27 and TRBJ1-4): EAQVTQNPRYLITVTGKKLTVTCSQNMNHEYMSWYRQDPGLGLRQIYYSMNVEVTDKGDVPEGYKVSRKEKRNFPLILESPSPNQTSLYFCASSLGPGTNEKLFFGSGTQLSVL.

V gene TRBV4-2 combines with J gene TRBJ2-2; checking the TCRdb D call of TRBD2 is not possible without DNA. CDR3 length: 16 amino acids. CDR1 and CDR2 (germline): LGHNA, YNFKEQ. The CDR3 loop reads CASSQDRDLRTGELFF.

The chain employs TRBV5-5 and TRBJ2-2. Germline-derived CDR1 and CDR2 are SGHKS and YYEKEE (reference sequence). The CDR3 spans 16 residues. CDR3 amino acids: CASSSPAGANTGELFF.

V usage is TRBV3-1 and J usage is TRBJ1-5; no DNA is available, so the TRBD1 call from TCRdb remains unchecked. Germline loops: CDR1 LGHDT, CDR2 YNNKEL (reference sequence). The CDR3 loop spans 18 amino acids. CDR3 protein: CASSQGPGQGYFSQPQHF.

This chain links TRBV3-1 with TRBJ2-1; TCRdb indicates TRBD1, and absent DNA this call remains unverified. From germline, CDR1 is LGHDT and CDR2 YNNKEL (reference sequence). CDR3 length equals 15 residues. The CDR3 here is CASSQDRMGHRGQFF.

CDR3 in amino acids: CSARGGTSYNEQFF. The rearrangement links TRBV20-1 to TRBJ2-1. The CDR3 runs 14 residues. Germline V CDR1 and CDR2: DFQATT, SNEGSKA (reference sequence).